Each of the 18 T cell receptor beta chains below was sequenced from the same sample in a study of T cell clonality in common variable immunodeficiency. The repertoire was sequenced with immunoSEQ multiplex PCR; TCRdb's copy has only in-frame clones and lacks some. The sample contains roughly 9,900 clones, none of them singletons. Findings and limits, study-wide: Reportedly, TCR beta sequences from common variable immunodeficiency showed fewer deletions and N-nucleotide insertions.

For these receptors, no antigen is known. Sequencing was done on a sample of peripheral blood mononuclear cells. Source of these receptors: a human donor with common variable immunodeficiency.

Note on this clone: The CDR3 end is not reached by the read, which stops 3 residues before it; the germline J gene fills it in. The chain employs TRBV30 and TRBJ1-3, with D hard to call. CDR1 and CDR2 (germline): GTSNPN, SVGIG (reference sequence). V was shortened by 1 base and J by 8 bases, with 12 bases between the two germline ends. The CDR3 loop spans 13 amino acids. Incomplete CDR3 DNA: TGTGCCTGGAGTGGGGTCAGCCGGGACACC. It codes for CAWSGVSRDT. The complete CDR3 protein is CAWSGVSRDTIYF.

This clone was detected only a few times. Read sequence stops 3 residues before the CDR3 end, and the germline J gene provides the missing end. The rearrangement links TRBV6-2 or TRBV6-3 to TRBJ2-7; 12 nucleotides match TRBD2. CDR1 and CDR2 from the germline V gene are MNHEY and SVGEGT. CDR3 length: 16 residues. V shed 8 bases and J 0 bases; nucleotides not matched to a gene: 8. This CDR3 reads CASRLAGAGNSYEQYF. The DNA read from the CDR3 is TGTGCCAGCCGACTAGCGGGAGCCGGAAACTCCTACGAG.

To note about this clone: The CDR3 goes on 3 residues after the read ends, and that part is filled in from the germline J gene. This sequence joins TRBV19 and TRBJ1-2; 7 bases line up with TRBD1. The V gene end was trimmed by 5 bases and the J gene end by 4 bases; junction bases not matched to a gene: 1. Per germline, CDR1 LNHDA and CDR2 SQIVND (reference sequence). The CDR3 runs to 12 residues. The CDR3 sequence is CASSDRVYGYTF. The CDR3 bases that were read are TGTGCCAGTAGTGACAGGGTCTATGGC.

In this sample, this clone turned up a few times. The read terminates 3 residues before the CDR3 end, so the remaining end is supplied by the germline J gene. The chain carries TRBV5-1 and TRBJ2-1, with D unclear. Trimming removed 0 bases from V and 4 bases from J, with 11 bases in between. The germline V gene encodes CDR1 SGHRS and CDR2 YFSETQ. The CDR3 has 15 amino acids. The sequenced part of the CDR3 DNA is TGCGCCAGCAGCTTGGCTGCGGAACCATACAATGAG. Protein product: CASSLAAEPYNE. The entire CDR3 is CASSLAAEPYNEQFF. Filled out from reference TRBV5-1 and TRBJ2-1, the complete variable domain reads KAGVTQTPRYLIKTRGQQVTLSCSPISGHRSVSWYQQTPGQGLQFLFEYFSETQRNKGNFPGRFSGRQFSNSRSEMNVSTLELGDSALYLCASSLAAEPYNEQFFGPGTRLTVL.

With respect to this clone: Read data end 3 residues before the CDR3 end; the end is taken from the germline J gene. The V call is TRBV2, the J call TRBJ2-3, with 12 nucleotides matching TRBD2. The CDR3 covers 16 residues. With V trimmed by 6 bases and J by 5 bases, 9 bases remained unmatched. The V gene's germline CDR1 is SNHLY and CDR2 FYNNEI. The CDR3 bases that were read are TGTGCCAGCAGGAAACTAGCGGGAGGAAGTGGAGATACG. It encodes CASRKLAGGSGDT. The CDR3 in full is CASRKLAGGSGDTQYF.

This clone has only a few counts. CDR3: CASSPVDEQFF. Partial CDR3 DNA: TGTGCCAGCAGCCCGGTGGATGAG. This chain joins TRBV11-2 and TRBJ2-1; D gene ambiguous. The CDR3 extends 3 residues past the end of the read, so its final part is completed from the germline J gene. Germline CDR1 is SGHAT and CDR2 is FQNNGV. The CDR3 runs 11 residues. Between the trimmed V and J ends, which lost 5 bases and 8 bases, there was a span of 7 bases.

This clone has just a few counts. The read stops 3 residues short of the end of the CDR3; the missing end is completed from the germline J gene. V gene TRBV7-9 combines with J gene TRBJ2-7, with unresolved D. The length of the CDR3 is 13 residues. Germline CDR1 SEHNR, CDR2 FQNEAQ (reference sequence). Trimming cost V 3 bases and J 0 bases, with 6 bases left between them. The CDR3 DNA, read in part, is TGTGCCAGCAGCTTCCCCCTCTCCTACGAG. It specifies CASSFPLSYE. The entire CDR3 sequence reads CASSFPLSYEQYF. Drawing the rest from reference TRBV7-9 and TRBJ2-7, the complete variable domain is DTGVSQNPRHKITKRGQNVTFRCDPISEHNRLYWYRQTLGQGPEFLTYFQNEAQLEKSRLLSDRFSAERPKGSFSTLEIQRTEQGDSAMYLCASSFPLSYEQYFGPGTRLTVT.

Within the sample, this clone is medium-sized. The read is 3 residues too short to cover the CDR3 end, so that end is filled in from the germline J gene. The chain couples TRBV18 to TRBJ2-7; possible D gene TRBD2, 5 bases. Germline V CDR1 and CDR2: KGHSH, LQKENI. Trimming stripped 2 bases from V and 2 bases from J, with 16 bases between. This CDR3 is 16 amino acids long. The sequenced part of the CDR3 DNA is TGTGCCAGCTCACCAGCCTTTGGACTGCAACCCTACGAG. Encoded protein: CASSPAFGLQPYE. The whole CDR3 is CASSPAFGLQPYEQYF.

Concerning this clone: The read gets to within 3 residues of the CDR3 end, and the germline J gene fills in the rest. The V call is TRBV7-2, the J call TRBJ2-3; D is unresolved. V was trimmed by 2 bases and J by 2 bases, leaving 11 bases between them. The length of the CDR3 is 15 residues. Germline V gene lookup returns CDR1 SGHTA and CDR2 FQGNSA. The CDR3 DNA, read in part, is TGTGCCAGCAGCTTAAAGCCTCGCGTCACAGATACG. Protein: CASSLKPRVTDT. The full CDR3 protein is CASSLKPRVTDTQYF.

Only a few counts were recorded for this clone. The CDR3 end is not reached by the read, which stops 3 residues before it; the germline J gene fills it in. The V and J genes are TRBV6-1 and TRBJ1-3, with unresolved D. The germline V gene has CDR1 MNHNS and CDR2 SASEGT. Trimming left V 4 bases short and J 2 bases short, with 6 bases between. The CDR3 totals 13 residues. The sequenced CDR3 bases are TGTGCCAGCAGTGGCGGAGCTGGAAACACC. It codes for CASSGGAGNT. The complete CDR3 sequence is CASSGGAGNTIYF.

CDR3 in amino acids: CASSSLGHADSPLHF. The sequenced CDR3 bases are TGTGCCAGCAGCTCTCTGGGACATGCAGATTCACCC. This rearrangement joins TRBV7-9 to TRBJ1-6; a weak D match, TRBD1 (6 bases). The CDR3 goes on 3 residues after the read ends, and that part is filled in from the germline J gene. V lost 4 bases, J lost 8 bases, and 15 bases lay in between. Germline V lookup: CDR1 SEHNR, CDR2 FQNEAQ (reference sequence). The CDR3 totals 15 residues.

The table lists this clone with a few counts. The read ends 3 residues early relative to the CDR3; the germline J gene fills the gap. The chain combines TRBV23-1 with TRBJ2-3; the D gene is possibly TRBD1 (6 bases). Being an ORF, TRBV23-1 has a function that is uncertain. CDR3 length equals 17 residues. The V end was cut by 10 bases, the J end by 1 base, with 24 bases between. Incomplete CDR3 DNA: TGCGCCACTGGACAGACACCGTCACCCTTTCGCACAGATACG. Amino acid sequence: CATGQTPSPFRTDT. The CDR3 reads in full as CATGQTPSPFRTDTQYF.

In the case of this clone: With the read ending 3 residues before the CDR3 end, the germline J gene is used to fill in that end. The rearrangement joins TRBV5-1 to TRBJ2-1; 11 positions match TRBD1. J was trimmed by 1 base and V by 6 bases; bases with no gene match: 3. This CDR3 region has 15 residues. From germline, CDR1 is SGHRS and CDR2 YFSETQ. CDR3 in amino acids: CASKDRGQSYNEQFF. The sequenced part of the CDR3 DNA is TGCGCCAGCAAGGACAGGGGGCAATCCTACAATGAG.

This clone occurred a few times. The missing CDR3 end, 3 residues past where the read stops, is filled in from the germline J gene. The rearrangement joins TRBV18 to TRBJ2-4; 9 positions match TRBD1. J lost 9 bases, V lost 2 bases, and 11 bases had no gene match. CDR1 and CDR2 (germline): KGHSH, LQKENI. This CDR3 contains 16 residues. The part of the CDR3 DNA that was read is TGTGCCAGCTCACCATCCAGACAGGGGGGACAGGGCATT. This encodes CASSPSRQGGQGI. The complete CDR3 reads CASSPSRQGGQGIQYF.

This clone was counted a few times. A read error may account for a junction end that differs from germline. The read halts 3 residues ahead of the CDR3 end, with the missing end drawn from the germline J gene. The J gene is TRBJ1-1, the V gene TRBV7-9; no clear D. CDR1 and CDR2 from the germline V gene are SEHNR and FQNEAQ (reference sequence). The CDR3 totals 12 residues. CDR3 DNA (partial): TGTTCCAGCAGCTTTCCGGGCACTGAA. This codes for CSSSFPGTE. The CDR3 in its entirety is CSSSFPGTEAFF. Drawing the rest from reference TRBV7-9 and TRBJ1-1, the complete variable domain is DTGVSQNPRHKITKRGQNVTFRCDPISEHNRLYWYRQTLGQGPEFLTYFQNEAQLEKSRLLSDRFSAERPKGSFSTLEIQRTEQGDSAMYLCSSSFPGTEAFFGQGTRLTVV.

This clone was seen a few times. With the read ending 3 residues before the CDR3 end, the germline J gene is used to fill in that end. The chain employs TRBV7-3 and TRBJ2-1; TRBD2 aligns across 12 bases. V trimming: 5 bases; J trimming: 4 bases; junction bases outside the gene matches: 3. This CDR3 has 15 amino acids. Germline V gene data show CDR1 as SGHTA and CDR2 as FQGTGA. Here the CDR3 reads CASSLAGGEYNEQFF. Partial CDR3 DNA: TGTGCCAGCAGCCTAGCGGGAGGGGAATACAATGAG.

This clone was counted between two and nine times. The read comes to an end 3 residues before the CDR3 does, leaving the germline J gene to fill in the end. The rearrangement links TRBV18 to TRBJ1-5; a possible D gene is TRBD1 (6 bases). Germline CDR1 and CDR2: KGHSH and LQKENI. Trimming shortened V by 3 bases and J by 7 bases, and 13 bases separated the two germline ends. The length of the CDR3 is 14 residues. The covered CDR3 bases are TGTGCCAGCTCACCGACACAGGGAGACCAGCCC. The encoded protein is CASSPTQGDQP. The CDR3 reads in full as CASSPTQGDQPQHF.

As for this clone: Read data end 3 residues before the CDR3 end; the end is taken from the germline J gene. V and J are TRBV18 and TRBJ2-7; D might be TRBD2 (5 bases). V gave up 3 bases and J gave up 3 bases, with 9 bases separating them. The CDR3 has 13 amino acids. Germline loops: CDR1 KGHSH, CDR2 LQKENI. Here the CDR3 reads CASSPGLIYEQYF. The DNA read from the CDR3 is TGTGCCAGCTCACCTGGACTTATCTACGAG.